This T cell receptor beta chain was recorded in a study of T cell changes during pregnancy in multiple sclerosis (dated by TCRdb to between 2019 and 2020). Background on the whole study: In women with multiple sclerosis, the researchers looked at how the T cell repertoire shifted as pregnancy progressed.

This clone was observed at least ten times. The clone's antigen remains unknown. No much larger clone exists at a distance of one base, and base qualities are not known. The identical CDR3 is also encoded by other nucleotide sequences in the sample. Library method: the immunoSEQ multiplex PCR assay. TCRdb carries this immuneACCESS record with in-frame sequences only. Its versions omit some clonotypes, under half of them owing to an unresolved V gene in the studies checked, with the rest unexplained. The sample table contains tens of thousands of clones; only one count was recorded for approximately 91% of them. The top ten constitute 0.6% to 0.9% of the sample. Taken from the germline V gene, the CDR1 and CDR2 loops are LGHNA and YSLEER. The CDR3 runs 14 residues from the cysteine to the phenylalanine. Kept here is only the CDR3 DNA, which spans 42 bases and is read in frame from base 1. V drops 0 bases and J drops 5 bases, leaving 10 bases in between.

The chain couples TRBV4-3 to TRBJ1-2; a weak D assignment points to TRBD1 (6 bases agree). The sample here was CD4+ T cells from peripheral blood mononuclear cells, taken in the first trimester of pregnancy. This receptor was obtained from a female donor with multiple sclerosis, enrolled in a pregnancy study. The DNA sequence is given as TGCGCCAGCAGCCAAGAGGGGGCGCGGTATGGCTACACCTTC. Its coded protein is CASSQEGARYGYTF.